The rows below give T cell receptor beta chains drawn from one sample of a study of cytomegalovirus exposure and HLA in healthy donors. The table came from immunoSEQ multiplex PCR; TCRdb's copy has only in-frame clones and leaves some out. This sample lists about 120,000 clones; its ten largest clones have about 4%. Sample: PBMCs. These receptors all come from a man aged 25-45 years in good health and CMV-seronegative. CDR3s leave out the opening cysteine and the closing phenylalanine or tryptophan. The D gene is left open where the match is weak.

CDR3 protein: ASSLGEAETQY; D gene: -; J gene: TRBJ2-5; V gene: TRBV7-7
CDR3 protein: ASSLLAGGSPQY; D gene: TRBD2; J gene: TRBJ2-7; V gene: TRBV19
CDR3 protein: ASSLGTGGAGEQY; D gene: TRBD1; J gene: TRBJ2-7; V gene: TRBV5-1
CDR3 protein: ASSLTSGESYEQY; D gene: TRBD2; J gene: TRBJ2-7; V gene: TRBV5-1
CDR3 protein: ASLGLGRETQY; D gene: -; J gene: TRBJ2-5; V gene: TRBV6-1
CDR3 protein: ASTNQNSYRYEQY; D gene: -; J gene: -; V gene: TRBV6-6
CDR3 protein: ASSEMTDNQPQH; D gene: -; J gene: TRBJ1-5; V gene: TRBV25-1
CDR3 protein: ASSQGRQGNTGELF; D gene: -; J gene: TRBJ2-2; V gene: TRBV7-2
CDR3 protein: ASSSGGGDYEQY; D gene: TRBD2; J gene: TRBJ2-7; V gene: TRBV7-3
CDR3 protein: ASSLVVEGGEAF; D gene: -; J gene: TRBJ1-1; V gene: TRBV7-9
CDR3 protein: ASGGSGNEKLF; D gene: -; J gene: TRBJ1-4; V gene: TRBV2
CDR3 protein: ASTPLPGSNYGYT; D gene: -; J gene: TRBJ1-2; V gene: TRBV19
CDR3 protein: ASSLLRRGPNEKLF; D gene: -; J gene: TRBJ1-4; V gene: TRBV5-8
CDR3 protein: ASNLMGQVNEKLF; D gene: TRBD1; J gene: TRBJ1-4; V gene: TRBV5-1
CDR3 protein: ASSQGAIAEAF; D gene: TRBD1; J gene: TRBJ1-1; V gene: TRBV27
CDR3 protein: ASSLAGTQY; D gene: -; J gene: TRBJ2-5; V gene: TRBV5-8
CDR3 protein: ASSGQGGVYQPQH; D gene: -; J gene: TRBJ1-5; V gene: TRBV2
CDR3 protein: ASSLALTGGSYNEQF; D gene: TRBD1; J gene: TRBJ2-1; V gene: TRBV5-6
CDR3 protein: ASSIDPTRPTYEQY; D gene: -; J gene: TRBJ2-7; V gene: TRBV19
CDR3 protein: ASSTPGDTGELF; D gene: -; J gene: TRBJ2-2; V gene: TRBV28
CDR3 protein: AIRQGMKTWETQY; D gene: -; J gene: TRBJ2-5; V gene: TRBV10-3
CDR3 protein: ASSSQGREAF; D gene: -; J gene: TRBJ1-1; V gene: TRBV7-9
CDR3 protein: ASSPPGTASYEQY; D gene: TRBD1; J gene: -; V gene: TRBV18
CDR3 protein: ASSLEGTVYGYT; D gene: TRBD1; J gene: TRBJ1-2; V gene: TRBV5-5
CDR3 protein: ASSLEFGRAKNTEAF; D gene: -; J gene: TRBJ1-1; V gene: TRBV5-1
CDR3 protein: ASSREGGNQPQH; D gene: -; J gene: TRBJ1-5; V gene: TRBV5-1
CDR3 protein: ASSDGLLSSYNSPLH; D gene: -; J gene: TRBJ1-6; V gene: TRBV5-1
CDR3 protein: ASSPGTGQETQY; D gene: TRBD1; J gene: TRBJ2-5; V gene: TRBV5-1
CDR3 protein: ASSETGVSNQPQH; D gene: TRBD1; J gene: TRBJ1-5; V gene: TRBV6-1
CDR3 protein: AIRLTGFGYT; D gene: TRBD1; J gene: TRBJ1-2; V gene: TRBV10-3
CDR3 protein: ASSLPGQGAVGYGYT; D gene: TRBD1; J gene: TRBJ1-2; V gene: TRBV7-9
CDR3 protein: ASSLVTGAGNQPQH; D gene: TRBD1; J gene: TRBJ1-5; V gene: TRBV7-2
CDR3 protein: ASSLTGGGNQPQH; D gene: TRBD1; J gene: TRBJ1-5; V gene: TRBV5-1
CDR3 protein: ASSALAETGELF; D gene: TRBD2; J gene: TRBJ2-2; V gene: TRBV6-4
CDR3 protein: ASSSAGSFGETQY; D gene: TRBD2; J gene: TRBJ2-5; V gene: TRBV5-5
CDR3 protein: ASSLGPGVGEETQY; D gene: -; J gene: TRBJ2-5; V gene: TRBV7-6
CDR3 protein: ASSPFGQGARNEQF; D gene: TRBD1; J gene: TRBJ2-1; V gene: TRBV19
CDR3 protein: ASSRTWRGASTDTQY; D gene: TRBD2; J gene: TRBJ2-3; V gene: TRBV5-6
CDR3 protein: ASSYDQGYGGYT; D gene: -; J gene: TRBJ1-2; V gene: TRBV6-5
CDR3 protein: SVRDSYGYT; D gene: TRBD1; J gene: TRBJ1-2; V gene: TRBV29-1
CDR3 protein: ASSASGGAYNEQF; D gene: TRBD2; J gene: TRBJ2-1; V gene: TRBV13
CDR3 protein: ASGRGGHTDTQY; D gene: TRBD2; J gene: TRBJ2-3; V gene: TRBV25-1
CDR3 protein: SVAGLEQF; D gene: -; J gene: TRBJ2-1; V gene: TRBV29-1
CDR3 protein: ASTGVRTDTQY; D gene: -; J gene: TRBJ2-3; V gene: TRBV5-1
CDR3 protein: ASSFSLAGAPSSYNEQF; D gene: TRBD2; J gene: TRBJ2-1; V gene: TRBV5-8
CDR3 protein: ASSLDSGWRETQY; D gene: -; J gene: TRBJ2-5; V gene: TRBV5-1
CDR3 protein: ASSLGPDQGYQY; D gene: -; J gene: TRBJ2-5; V gene: TRBV5-1
CDR3 protein: ASSLGAGQVNSPLH; D gene: -; J gene: TRBJ1-6; V gene: TRBV5-6
CDR3 protein: ASSPRGRVAEAF; D gene: TRBD1; J gene: TRBJ1-1; V gene: TRBV7-2
CDR3 protein: ASSRRGLGDTEAF; D gene: TRBD1; J gene: TRBJ1-1; V gene: TRBV19
CDR3 protein: AISEFLGVAGANVLT; D gene: -; J gene: TRBJ2-6; V gene: TRBV10-3
CDR3 protein: ASSLKGTSGTTDTQY; D gene: TRBD2; J gene: TRBJ2-3; V gene: TRBV5-4
CDR3 protein: ASSLATSYEQY; D gene: -; J gene: TRBJ2-7; V gene: TRBV28
CDR3 protein: ASSAYQGGPYGYT; D gene: TRBD1; J gene: TRBJ1-2; V gene: TRBV9
CDR3 protein: ASSLSGGYNEQF; D gene: TRBD2; J gene: TRBJ2-1; V gene: TRBV19
CDR3 protein: ASSLSQGTQPQH; D gene: -; J gene: TRBJ1-5; V gene: TRBV27
CDR3 protein: ASKVETGQPQH; D gene: -; J gene: TRBJ1-5; V gene: TRBV2
CDR3 protein: AWSGVAGVVLNEQY; D gene: TRBD2; J gene: TRBJ2-7; V gene: TRBV30
CDR3 protein: ASRPQGGSNQPQH; D gene: -; J gene: TRBJ1-5; V gene: TRBV27
CDR3 protein: ASSYVQGGNYEQY; D gene: -; J gene: TRBJ2-7; V gene: TRBV6-6